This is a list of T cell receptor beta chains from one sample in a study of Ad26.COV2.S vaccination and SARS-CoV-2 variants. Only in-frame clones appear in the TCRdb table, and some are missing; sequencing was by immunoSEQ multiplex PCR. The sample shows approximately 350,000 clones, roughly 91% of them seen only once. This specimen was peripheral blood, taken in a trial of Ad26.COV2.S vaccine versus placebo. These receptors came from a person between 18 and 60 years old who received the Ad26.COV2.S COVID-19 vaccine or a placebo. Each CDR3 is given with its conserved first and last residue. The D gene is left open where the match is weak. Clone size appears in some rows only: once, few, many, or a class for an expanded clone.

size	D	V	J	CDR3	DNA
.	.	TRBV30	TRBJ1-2	CAWSVQGYGYTF	TGTGCCTGGAGTGTGCAGGGGTATGGCTACACCTTC
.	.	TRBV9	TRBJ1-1	CASSVFMNTEAFF	TGTGCCAGCAGCGTGTTCATGAACACTGAAGCTTTCTTT
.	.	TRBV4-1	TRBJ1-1	CASSQDRSGGNTEAFF	TGCGCCAGCAGCCAAGACCGCTCCGGGGGGAACACTGAAGCTTTCTTT
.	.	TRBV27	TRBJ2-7	CASSLSDPQGWFEQYF	TGTGCCAGCAGTTTATCGGACCCGCAGGGCTGGTTTGAGCAGTACTTC
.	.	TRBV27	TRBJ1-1	CAVFARGTEAFF	TGTGCCGTATTTGCCAGGGGCACTGAAGCTTTCTTT
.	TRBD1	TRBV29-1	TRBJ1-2	CSVETGGYTF	TGCAGCGTTGAGACAGGGGGCTACACCTTC
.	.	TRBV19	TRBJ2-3	CASTQAFTDTQYF	TGTGCCAGTACGCAGGCCTTCACAGATACGCAGTATTTT
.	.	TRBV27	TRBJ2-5	CASSSLIQGQETQYF	TGTGCCAGCAGTTCCCTAATACAGGGACAAGAGACCCAGTACTTC
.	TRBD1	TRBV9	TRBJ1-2	CASSAGQGHYGYTF	TGTGCCAGCAGCGCTGGACAGGGGCACTATGGCTACACCTTC
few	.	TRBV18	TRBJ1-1	CASSFDDKNTEAFF	TGTGCCAGCTCATTCGACGACAAGAACACTGAAGCTTTCTTT
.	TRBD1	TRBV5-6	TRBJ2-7	CASSPGQGSYEQYF	TGTGCCAGCAGCCCCGGACAGGGATCCTACGAGCAGTACTTC
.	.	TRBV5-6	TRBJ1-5	CASSQQGQPQHF	TGTGCCAGCAGCCAGCAGGGGCAGCCCCAGCATTTT
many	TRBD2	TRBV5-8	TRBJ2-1	CASSLGLAGREQFF	TGTGCCAGCAGCTTAGGGCTAGCGGGGCGGGAGCAGTTCTTC
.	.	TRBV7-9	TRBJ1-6	CASSFRTALDNSPLHF	TGTGCCAGCAGCTTTCGGACAGCGCTCGATAATTCACCCCTCCACTTT
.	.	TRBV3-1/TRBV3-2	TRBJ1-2	CASSQEGWKGGYTF	TGTGCCAGCAGCCAAGAAGGGTGGAAGGGTGGCTACACCTTC
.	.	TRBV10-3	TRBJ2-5	CAISEGRAGQETQYF	TGTGCCATCAGTGAAGGCAGGGCTGGTCAAGAGACCCAGTACTTC
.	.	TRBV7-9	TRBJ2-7	CASSSGAGVSYEQYF	TGTGCCAGCAGCTCCGGAGCAGGCGTGTCCTACGAGCAGTACTTC
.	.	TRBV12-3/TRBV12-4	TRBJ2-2	CASGQNTGELFF	TGTGCCAGCGGGCAGAACACCGGGGAGCTGTTTTTT
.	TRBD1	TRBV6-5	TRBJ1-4	CASSYLGQPGNEKLFF	TGTGCCAGCAGTTACTTGGGACAGCCTGGAAATGAAAAACTGTTTTTT
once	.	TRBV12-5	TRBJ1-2	CASGTDQQGYTF	TGTGCTAGTGGTACGGACCAACAGGGCTACACCTTC
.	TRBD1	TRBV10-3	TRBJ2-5	CAIGTGQETQYF	TGTGCCATCGGGACAGGGCAAGAGACCCAGTACTTC
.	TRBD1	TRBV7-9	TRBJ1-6	CASSSRQGANSPLHF	TGTGCCAGCAGCTCCCGACAGGGGGCGAATTCACCCCTCCACTTT
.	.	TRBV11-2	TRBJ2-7	CASSLGSYEQYF	TGTGCCAGCAGCTTAGGTTCCTACGAGCAGTACTTC
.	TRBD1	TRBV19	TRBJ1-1	CASSIDPGQGKGNTEAFF	TGTGCCAGTAGTATAGATCCGGGACAGGGGAAAGGGAACACTGAAGCTTTCTTT
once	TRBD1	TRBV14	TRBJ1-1	CASSRGQGTEAFF	TGTGCCAGCAGCCGAGGACAGGGCACTGAAGCTTTCTTT
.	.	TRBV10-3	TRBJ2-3	CAIPVRGLLPGRRTDTQYF	TGTGCCATCCCCGTAAGGGGCCTTCTACCGGGACGACGAACAGATACGCAGTATTTT
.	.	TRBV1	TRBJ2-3	CTSSQNPPLAGVATDTQYF	TGCACCAGCAGCCAAAACCCCCCCCTAGCGGGGGTTGCTACAGATACGCAGTATTTT
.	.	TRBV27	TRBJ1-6	CASSWGGSPLHF	TGTGCCAGCAGTTGGGGGGGTTCACCCCTCCACTTT
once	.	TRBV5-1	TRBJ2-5	CASSQGETQYF	TGCGCCAGCAGTCAGGGGGAGACCCAGTACTTC
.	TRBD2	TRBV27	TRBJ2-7	CASSSSGSSYEQYF	TGTGCCAGCAGTTCTAGCGGAAGCTCCTACGAGCAGTACTTC
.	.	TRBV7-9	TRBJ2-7	CASSSQYRVPSYEQYF	TGTGCCAGCAGCTCCCAGTACAGGGTGCCATCCTACGAGCAGTACTTC
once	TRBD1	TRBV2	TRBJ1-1	CASSTTGGNTEAFF	TGTGCCAGCAGTACTACAGGGGGGAACACTGAAGCTTTCTTT
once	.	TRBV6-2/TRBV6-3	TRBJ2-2	CASSYSKRELFF	TGTGCCAGCAGTTACTCTAAACGGGAGCTGTTTTTT
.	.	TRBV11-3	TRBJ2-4	CASSSRVGRDIQYF	TGTGCCAGCAGCTCCCGGGTGGGACGAGACATTCAGTACTTC
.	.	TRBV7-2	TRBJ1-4	CASSSWGANEKLFF	TGTGCCAGCAGCTCCTGGGGAGCTAATGAAAAACTGTTTTTT
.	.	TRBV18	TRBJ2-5	CASSPRDRIQETQYF	TGTGCCAGCTCACCAAGAGACAGAATCCAAGAGACCCAGTACTTC
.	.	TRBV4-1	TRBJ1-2	CASSQPSGRGNYGYTF	TGCGCCAGCAGCCAACCCTCAGGACGGGGTAACTATGGCTACACCTTC
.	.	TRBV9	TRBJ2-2	CASSVAQELPGELFF	TGTGCCAGCAGCGTAGCTCAGGAATTACCCGGGGAGCTGTTTTTT
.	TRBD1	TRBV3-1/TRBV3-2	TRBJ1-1	CASSPIQGAGGAFF	TGTGCCAGCAGCCCGATCCAGGGGGCCGGCGGAGCTTTCTTT
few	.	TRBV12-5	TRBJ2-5	CASGPPGPIGETQYF	TGTGCTAGTGGTCCCCCGGGACCTATAGGGGAGACCCAGTACTTC
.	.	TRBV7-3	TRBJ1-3	CASSVRAISRNTIYF	TGTGCCAGCAGCGTAAGGGCTATTAGTCGAAACACCATATATTTT
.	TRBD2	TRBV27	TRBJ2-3	CASSQLAGPTDTQYF	TGTGCCAGCAGTCAGCTAGCGGGGCCCACAGATACGCAGTATTTT
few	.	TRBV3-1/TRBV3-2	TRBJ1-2	CASSQVSGPAAGYTF	TGTGCCAGCAGCCAAGTCTCGGGTCCGGCAGCCGGCTACACCTTC
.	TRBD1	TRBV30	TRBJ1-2	CAWSVQGDNYGYTF	TGTGCCTGGAGTGTACAGGGGGATAACTATGGCTACACCTTC
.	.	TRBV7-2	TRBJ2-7	CASSLVVGGGYEQYF	TGTGCCAGCAGCTTAGTCGTGGGTGGGGGGTACGAGCAGTACTTC
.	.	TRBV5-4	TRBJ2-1	CASSLAENPNNEQFF	TGTGCCAGCAGCTTGGCCGAAAACCCGAACAATGAGCAGTTCTTC
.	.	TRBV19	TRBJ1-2	CASSGPTVVWGYGYTF	TGTGCCAGTAGTGGGCCGACAGTAGTATGGGGATATGGCTACACCTTC
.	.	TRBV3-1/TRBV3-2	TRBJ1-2	CASSFTGTATPDGYTF	TGTGCCAGCAGCTTTACCGGGACTGCGACTCCGGATGGCTACACCTTC
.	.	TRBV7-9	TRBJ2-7	CASSYSGEQYF	TGTGCCAGCAGCTACAGTGGCGAGCAGTACTTC
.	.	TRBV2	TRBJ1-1	CASSAGQAEAFF	TGTGCCAGCAGTGCAGGCCAGGCTGAAGCTTTCTTT
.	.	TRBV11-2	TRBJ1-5	CASSLDSRQPQHF	TGTGCCAGCAGCTTAGACAGTCGTCAGCCCCAGCATTTT
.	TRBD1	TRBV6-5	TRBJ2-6	CASSYGQGLGANVLTF	TGTGCCAGCAGTTACGGACAGGGGTTAGGGGCCAACGTCCTGACTTTC
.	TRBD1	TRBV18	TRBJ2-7	CASSPRQGTYEQYF	TGTGCCAGCTCACCCCGACAGGGGACCTACGAGCAGTACTTC
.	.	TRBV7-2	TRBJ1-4	CASSHRTEGEKLFF	TGTGCCAGCAGCCACAGGACAGAAGGCGAAAAACTGTTTTTT
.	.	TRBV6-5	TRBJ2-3	CASSYVGPTDTQYF	TGTGCCAGCAGTTACGTCGGCCCAACAGATACGCAGTATTTT
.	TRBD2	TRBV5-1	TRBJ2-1	CASSPPLAGIGSDEQFF	TGCGCCAGCAGCCCACCACTAGCGGGCATTGGAAGCGATGAGCAGTTCTTC
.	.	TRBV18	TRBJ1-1	CASSPWDSWNTEAFF	TGTGCCAGCTCGCCCTGGGACTCATGGAACACTGAAGCTTTCTTT
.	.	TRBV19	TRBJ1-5	CASKHPGRNNQPQHF	TGTGCCAGTAAACACCCAGGGCGCAACAATCAGCCCCAGCATTTT
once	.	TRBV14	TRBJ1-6	CASSQVSKDSPLHF	TGTGCCAGCAGCCAAGTCAGCAAGGATTCACCCCTCCACTTT
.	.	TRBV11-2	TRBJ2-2	CASSILVLNTGELFF	TGTGCCAGCAGCATACTGGTCCTGAACACCGGGGAGCTGTTTTTT